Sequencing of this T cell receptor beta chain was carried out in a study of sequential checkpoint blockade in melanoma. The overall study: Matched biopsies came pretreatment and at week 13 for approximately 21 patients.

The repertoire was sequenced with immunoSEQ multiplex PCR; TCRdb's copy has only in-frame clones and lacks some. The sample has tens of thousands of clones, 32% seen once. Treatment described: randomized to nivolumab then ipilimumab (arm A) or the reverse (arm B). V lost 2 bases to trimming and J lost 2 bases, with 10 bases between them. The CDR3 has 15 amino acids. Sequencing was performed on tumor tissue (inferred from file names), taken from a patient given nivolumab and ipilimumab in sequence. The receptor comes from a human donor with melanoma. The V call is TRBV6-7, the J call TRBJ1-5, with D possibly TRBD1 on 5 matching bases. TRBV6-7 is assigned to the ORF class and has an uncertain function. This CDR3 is CASSYQGRGNQPQHF. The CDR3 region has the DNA TGTGCCAGCAGTTACCAGGGACGGGGCAATCAGCCCCAGCATTTT.